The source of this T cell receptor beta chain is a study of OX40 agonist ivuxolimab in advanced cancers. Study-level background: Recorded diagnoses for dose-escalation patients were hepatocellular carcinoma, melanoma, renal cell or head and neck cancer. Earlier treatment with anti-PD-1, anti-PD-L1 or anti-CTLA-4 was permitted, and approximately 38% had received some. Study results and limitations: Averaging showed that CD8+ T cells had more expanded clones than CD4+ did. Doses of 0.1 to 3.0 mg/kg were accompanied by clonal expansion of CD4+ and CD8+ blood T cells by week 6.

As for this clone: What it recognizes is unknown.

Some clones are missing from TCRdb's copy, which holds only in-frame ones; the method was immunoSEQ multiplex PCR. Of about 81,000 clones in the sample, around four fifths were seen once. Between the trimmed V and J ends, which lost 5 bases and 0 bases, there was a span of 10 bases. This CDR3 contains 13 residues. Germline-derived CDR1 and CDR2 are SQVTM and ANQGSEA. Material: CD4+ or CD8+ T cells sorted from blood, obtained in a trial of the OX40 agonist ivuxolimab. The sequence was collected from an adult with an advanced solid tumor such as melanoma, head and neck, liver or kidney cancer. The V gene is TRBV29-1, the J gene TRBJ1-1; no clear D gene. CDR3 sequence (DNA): TGCAGCGTTAAGGGCGGGCTGAACACTGAAGCTTTCTTT. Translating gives CSVKGGLNTEAFF.